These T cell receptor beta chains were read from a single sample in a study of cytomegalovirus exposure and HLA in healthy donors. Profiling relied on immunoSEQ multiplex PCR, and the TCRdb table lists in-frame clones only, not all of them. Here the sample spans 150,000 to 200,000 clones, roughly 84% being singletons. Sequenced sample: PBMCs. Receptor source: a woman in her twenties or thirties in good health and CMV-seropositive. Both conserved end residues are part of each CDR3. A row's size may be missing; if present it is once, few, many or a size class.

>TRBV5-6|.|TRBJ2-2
CASSSLTSGRVRNTGELFF
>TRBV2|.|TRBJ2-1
CASVLQGVWGNEQFF
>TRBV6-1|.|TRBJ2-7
CATTGTSGYEQYF
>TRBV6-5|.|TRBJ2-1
CATKGGARGGNEQFF
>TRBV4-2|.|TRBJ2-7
CASSQEYASYEQYF
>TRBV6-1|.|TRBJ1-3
CASSRDWPSGNTIYF
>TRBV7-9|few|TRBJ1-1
CASSLDMNTEAFF
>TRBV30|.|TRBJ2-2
CAWSGGAAGELFF
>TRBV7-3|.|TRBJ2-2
CASSLGQGPNTGELFF
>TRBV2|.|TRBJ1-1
CASSSGTTNTEAFF
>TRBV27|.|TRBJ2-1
CASSLRGLAGGSHNEQFF
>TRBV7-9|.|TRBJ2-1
CASTLTSGFYNEQFF
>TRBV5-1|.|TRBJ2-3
CASATSGREGDTQYF
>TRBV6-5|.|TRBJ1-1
CASSYEGGTEAFF
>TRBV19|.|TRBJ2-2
CASSNQGTGELFF
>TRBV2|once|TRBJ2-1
CASSLAGNEQFF
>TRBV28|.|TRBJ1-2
CASTLVPTSDGYTF
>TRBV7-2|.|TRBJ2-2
CASTRDSSLGELFF
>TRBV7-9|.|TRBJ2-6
CASSAQAANVLTF
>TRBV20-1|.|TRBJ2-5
CSQGEWETQYF
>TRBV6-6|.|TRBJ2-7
CASRQVSYEQYF
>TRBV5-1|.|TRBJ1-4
CASSHNRGVATNEKLFF
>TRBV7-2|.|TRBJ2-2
CASRWEAGAHGELFF
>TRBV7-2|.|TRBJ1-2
CASSPIQGSIGYTF
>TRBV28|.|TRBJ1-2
CASRLSRGPYGYTF
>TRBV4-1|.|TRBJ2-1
CASSQSQLAGESYEQFF
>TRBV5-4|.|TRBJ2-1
CASSLGGVFGNEQFF
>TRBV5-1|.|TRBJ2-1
CASSYSAGVDEQFF
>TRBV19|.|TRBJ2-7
CASSIADRAYEQYF
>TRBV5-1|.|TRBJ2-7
CASSLGPITASSSYEQYF